This is a list of T cell receptor beta chains from one sample in a study of shared clonotypes between healthy human individuals. Some clones are missing from TCRdb's copy, which holds only in-frame ones; the method was immunoSEQ multiplex PCR. The sample has about 1.1 million clones; roughly 80% are singletons. Sequences were obtained from memory CD4+ T cells from PBMCs. The receptors shown here come from a man younger than 35 in good health. Some clones in this sample may be carry-over from other donors' samples. The CDR3 runs from the conserved cysteine through the conserved F or W.

13 | TRBV7-3 | CASSQGGVYGYTF
10 | TRBV30 | CAWSVSGYTF
15 | TRBV19 | CASSTTSGRRNEQFF
14 | TRBV19 | CASKGEVLGQPQHF
14 | TRBV5-5 | CASSLVGRRETQYF
13 | TRBV29-1 | CSVGQGGPGELFF
15 | TRBV19 | CASSILGQGNYEQYF
15 | TRBV6-1 | CASSPQGAINQPQHF
15 | TRBV28 | CASSLSSAGSYEQYF
13 | TRBV6-6 | CASSSGGTGELFF
14 | TRBV10-3 | CAIGAGTGGEKLFF
15 | TRBV5-1 | CASSLVRDHSYEQYF
12 | TRBV7-6 | CASSPLFGELFF
14 | TRBV7-2 | CASSLQGTPETQYF
13 | TRBV5-8 | CASTQPRGLEQYF
14 | TRBV5-1 | CASSPGQANTEAFF
15 | TRBV11-3 | CASSLGGPESTEAFF
16 | TRBV11-1 | CASSAGLAGSYNEQFF
14 | TRBV28 | CASFPSGRESTIYF
13 | TRBV10-3 | CAISELGSTEAFF
12 | TRBV30 | CAWSVGARGYTF
14 | TRBV10-3 | CAIKTAANTGELFF
15 | TRBV7-9 | CASTRGGNSNQPQHF
15 | TRBV28 | CASSSPPRSTDTQYF
15 | TRBV5-6 | CASRASGTGANVLTF
16 | TRBV9 | CASSVAGTGGSEKLFF
21 | TRBV2 | CASSVPESGTSEQSSTDTQYF
15 | TRBV6-1 | CASSGAGLGAYEQYF
17 | TRBV9 | CASSVAGWGSSGNTIYF
14 | TRBV5-6 | CASTILLRDGTQYF
13 | TRBV7-3 | CASSHPNEDTQYF
16 | TRBV28 | CASKSTGTGTNYGYTF
17 | TRBV18 | CASSPRSPGQGTGELFF